The 18 T cell receptor beta chains reported below all come from one sample, sequenced in a study of early stage breast cancer tumors. TCRdb's copy holds only in-frame clones and misses some; the assay was immunoSEQ multiplex PCR. The sample shows some 41,000 clones, around two thirds of them seen only once. Sequencing was performed on blood. Receptors were obtained from a person aged 45-60 years with breast cancer.

The chain links TRBV9 to TRBJ2-1; the match to TRBD2 covers 10 bases. CDR1 is SGDLS, CDR2 YYNGEE, per germline. The CDR3 is 16 amino acids. The junction had 4 bases not matched to a gene; V was cut back by 4 bases and J by 0 bases. For the CDR3, the DNA is TGTGCCAGCAGCCCAACTAGCGGGAACTCCTACAATGAGCAGTTCTTC. Amino acid sequence: CASSPTSGNSYNEQFF.

Worth noting for this clone: The junction and the germline gene differ at one end; a read error may be behind it. The chain recombines TRBV7-7 with TRBJ2-7, with TRBD1 matching over 9 bases. The CDR3 length is 15 residues. The germline CDR1 and CDR2 sequences are SSHAT and FNYEAQ (reference sequence). CDR3 loop: CASSPRTGVWYEQYF. For the CDR3, the DNA is TGTGCTAGCAGCCCCCGGACAGGGGTATGGTACGAGCAGTACTTC.

The V gene is TRBV5-1, the J gene TRBJ2-3; maybe TRBD1 (6 bases). The CDR3 extends over 15 amino acids. Germline values: CDR1 SGHRS, CDR2 YFSETQ. Trimming pared 4 bases from V and 2 bases from J, leaving 14 bases between. CDR3 bases: TGCGCCAGCAGCGCGACCGGGACAAACACAGATACGCAGTATTTT. As protein: CASSATGTNTDTQYF.

The V call is TRBV27, the J call TRBJ2-2; TRBD2 aligns across 8 bases. Per germline, CDR1 MNHEY and CDR2 SMNVEV (reference sequence). The length of the CDR3 is 14 residues. Trimming took 8 bases from V and 2 from J; bases not matched to a gene: 4. Here the CDR3 reads CASSTSGNTGELFF. The CDR3, as DNA: TGTGCCAGCTCTACTAGCGGAAACACCGGGGAGCTGTTTTTT.

In its sample, this clone was seen a few times. The V gene is TRBV5-1, the J gene TRBJ1-5; 7 nucleotides match TRBD1. From germline, CDR1 is SGHRS and CDR2 YFSETQ. The CDR3 has 13 amino acids. The trim removed 7 bases at V and 5 bases at J, leaving 6 bases unmatched. CDR3 sequence reads: CASRDRVDQPQHF. CDR3 bases: TGCGCCAGCCGCGACAGGGTGGATCAGCCCCAGCATTTT.

The chain joins TRBV21-1 to TRBJ2-1; TRBD2 is the table's D call and was not checked against the DNA. TRBV21-1 is shown as a pseudogene. This CDR3 is 16 amino acids long. CDR3 coding DNA: TGTGCCAGCAGCAAAGGGAGGGCGGGAGGTGACAATGAGCAGTTCTTC. This encodes CASSKGRAGGDNEQFF.

The chain combines TRBV4-2 with TRBJ1-4; 7 nucleotides agree with TRBD1. With V trimmed by 6 bases and J by 5 bases, 9 bases remained unmatched. Germline loops: CDR1 LGHNA, CDR2 YNFKEQ. The CDR3 sequence is 15 residues long. The CDR3 DNA reads as TGTGCCAGCAGGGACAGGCCGGCGGACAATGAAAAACTGTTTTTT. Translating it yields CASRDRPADNEKLFF.

The rearrangement links TRBV28 to TRBJ1-2; possibly TRBD1 for D (5 bases). The CDR3 contains 11 residues. Germline CDR1 MDHEN, CDR2 SYDVKM. V lost 8 bases to trimming and J lost 7 bases, with 11 bases between them. The CDR3 bases are TGTGCCAGCCAAGGGGAGGGTGGCTACACCTTC. Its translation is CASQGEGGYTF.

This clone turned up a few times. CDR3 residues: CASSRRGSEQYF. The CDR3 DNA follows: TGTGCCAGCAGCCGCAGGGGGTCCGAGCAGTACTTC. The chain recombines TRBV7-2 with TRBJ2-7; 7 bases map to TRBD1. CDR1 is SGHTA, CDR2 FQGNSA, per germline. Unmatched junction bases numbered 4, after V lost 5 bases and J lost 6 bases. This CDR3 comprises 12 residues.

The chain recombines TRBV27 with TRBJ1-1, with TRBD1 matching over 8 bases. Trimming at V came to 5 bases and at J to 4 bases, leaving 9 bases not matched to a gene. Germline V gene sequence: CDR1 MNHEY, CDR2 SMNVEV (reference sequence). The CDR3 has 15 residues. The CDR3 protein is CASSLKRTGSTEAFF. CDR3 nucleotide sequence: TGTGCCAGCAGTCTTAAAAGGACAGGGAGCACTGAAGCTTTCTTT.

This chain connects TRBV7-2 to TRBJ2-1, with D possibly matching TRBD2 (5 bases). This CDR3 is built from 13 residues. The V gene's germline CDR1 is SGHTA and CDR2 FQGNSA. Trimming pared 8 bases from V and 6 bases from J, leaving 14 bases between. CDR3 coding DNA: TGTGCCAGCTCGGTAGCGAAACCCAATGAGCAGTTCTTC. It yields the protein CASSVAKPNEQFF.

The chain is built from TRBV18 and TRBJ2-2; 7 bases align to TRBD2. This CDR3 is built from 15 residues. Germline CDR1 is KGHSH and CDR2 is LQKENI. J lost 4 bases, V lost 1 base, and 3 bases had no gene match. The CDR3 bases are TGTGCCAGCTCACCACAGAGCGGGGCCACCGGGGAGCTGTTTTTT. Protein: CASSPQSGATGELFF.

The sample holds a few counts of this clone. The rearrangement joins TRBV19 to TRBJ2-7, with a weak D call TRBD1 (5 bases). The V end lost 4 bases, the J end lost 1 base, and 14 bases lay between the germline ends. The CDR3 contains 15 residues. The germline gives CDR1 LNHDA, CDR2 SQIVND (reference sequence). The CDR3 loop reads CASSNSPDSSYEQYF. The CDR3 bases are TGTGCCAGTAGTAACTCGCCTGACAGTTCCTACGAGCAGTACTTC.

This clone was seen a few times. The J gene is TRBJ1-2, the V gene TRBV7-2, with D uncertain. Germline V gene sequence: CDR1 SGHTA, CDR2 FQGNSA. The V and J ends lost 2 bases and 4 bases respectively, with 14 bases between them. The CDR3 totals 15 residues. CDR3 amino acids: CASSLSGNTGYGYTF. As DNA, the CDR3 is TGTGCCAGCAGCTTATCGGGGAATACGGGCTATGGCTACACCTTC.

This clone has a count of ten or more. CDR3 region: CASSSLRNEQFF. The CDR3 coding sequence is TGTGCCAGCAGCTCTCTCCGCAATGAGCAGTTCTTC. The V call is TRBV7-9, the J call TRBJ2-1; no firm D call. Germline-derived CDR1 and CDR2 are SEHNR and FQNEAQ (reference sequence). With 4 bases removed from V and 6 bases from J, the gap between germline ends came to 7 bases. CDR3 size: 12 residues.

This clone was detected a few times. The chain carries TRBV4-2 and TRBJ2-1; 9 nucleotides match TRBD2. The trim removed 0 bases at V and 4 bases at J, leaving 1 base unmatched. The CDR3 is 15 amino acids. Germline values: CDR1 LGHNA, CDR2 YNFKEQ. The CDR3 here is CASSQERGGYNEQFF. CDR3 in DNA: TGTGCCAGCAGCCAAGAGCGGGGGGGATACAATGAGCAGTTCTTC.

This clone has just a few counts. The CDR3 is CASSLGLAGTGANVLTF. The CDR3 DNA reads as TGCGCCAGCAGCTTGGGACTAGCGGGAACTGGGGCCAACGTCCTGACTTTC. The rearrangement uses TRBV5-1 and TRBJ2-6; 11 bases line up with TRBD2. Germline V gives CDR1 SGHRS, CDR2 YFSETQ. The CDR3 sequence is 17 residues long. V shed 0 bases and J 2 bases; nucleotides not matched to a gene: 1.

This clone was found a few times. The DNA for the CDR3 is TGTGCCAGCAGTCCACGAGGGGGGGATTCACCCCTCCACTTT. Its protein product is CASSPRGGDSPLHF. V usage is TRBV7-2 and J usage is TRBJ1-6; possible D gene TRBD1, 6 bases. The ends were cut back, 6 bases at V and 8 bases at J, with 14 bases in the middle. The CDR3 spans 14 residues. Germline assignment: CDR1 SGHTA and CDR2 FQGNSA.